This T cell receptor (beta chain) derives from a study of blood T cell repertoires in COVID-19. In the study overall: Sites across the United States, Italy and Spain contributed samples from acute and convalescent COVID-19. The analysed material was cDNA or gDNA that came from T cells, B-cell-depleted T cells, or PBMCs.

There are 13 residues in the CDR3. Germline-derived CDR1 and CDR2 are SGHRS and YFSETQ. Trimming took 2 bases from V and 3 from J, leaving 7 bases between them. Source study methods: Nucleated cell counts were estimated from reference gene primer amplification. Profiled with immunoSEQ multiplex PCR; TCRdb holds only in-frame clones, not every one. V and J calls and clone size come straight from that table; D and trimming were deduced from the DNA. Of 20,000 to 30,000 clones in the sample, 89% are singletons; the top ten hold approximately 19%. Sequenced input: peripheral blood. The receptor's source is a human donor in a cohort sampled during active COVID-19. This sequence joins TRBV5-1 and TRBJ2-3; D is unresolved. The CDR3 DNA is TGCGCCAGCAGCTTATCGAGAACAGATACGCAGTATTTT. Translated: CASSLSRTDTQYF.